Listed here are 32 T cell receptor beta chains from one sample, sequenced in a study of CD4 and CD8 cells across lung adenocarcinoma regions. TCRdb fed the PCR reads into MiXCR, producing one record per CDR3 protein. The repertoire holds roughly 4,500 distinct CDR3 sequences, 40% to 60% seen once, with about 15% in the top ten. The sample was CD4+ T cells from the center of a lung tumor. The receptors stem from a female donor with lung adenocarcinoma. The CD4 and CD8 labels of this study may be unreliable.

In its sample, this clonotype is large. The V gene is TRBV27, the J gene TRBJ2-5, with 10 bases identical to TRBD1. This CDR3 contains 15 residues. Per germline, CDR1 MNHEY and CDR2 SMNVEV (reference sequence). Trimming removed 6 bases from V and 0 bases from J; junction bases left unmatched: 4. Here the CDR3 DNA reads TGTGCCAGCAGGGGGACAGGGGTGTACCAAGAGACCCAGTACTTC. Its protein is CASRGTGVYQETQYF.

This clonotype counts as large. The genes are TRBV10-1 and TRBJ2-1; D is undetermined. The J call may be mistaken, given a closer DNA end match to TRBJ2-7. CDR3 size: 12 residues. Looked up from germline, CDR1 is WNHNN and CDR2 is SYGVQD (reference sequence). CDR3 nucleotides: TGCGCCAGCATCCTTAGTATCCACGAGCAGTACTTC. The encoded protein is CASILSIHEQYF.

The gene calls are TRBV24-1 and TRBJ2-2; 11 nucleotides line up with TRBD2. The trim removed 8 bases at V and 2 bases at J, leaving 3 bases unmatched. CDR1 and CDR2 from the germline V gene are KGHDR and SFDVKD. The CDR3 is 15 residues long. The CDR3 spells CATKGTSGNTGELFF. The DNA for the CDR3 is TGTGCCACCAAAGGGACTAGCGGAAACACCGGGGAGCTGTTTTTT.

This clonotype is categorized as large. The chain uses TRBV6-1 and TRBJ2-1, with 7 bases aligning to TRBD2. With the DNA end fitting TRBJ2-5 better, the J assignment may be wrong. Germline CDR1 is MNHNS and CDR2 is SASEGT. This CDR3 has 16 amino acids. In DNA, the CDR3 is TGTGCCAGCAGCGAGCCTTCGGGGGAGGGAGAAGAGACCCAGTACTTC. Protein product: CASSEPSGEGEETQYF.

This clonotype was seen a handful of times. The gene calls are TRBV10-1 and TRBJ2-1; the match to TRBD2 covers 12 bases. TRBJ2-5 explains the end of the DNA better; the J call may be wrong. This CDR3 contains 16 residues. Germline V lookup: CDR1 WNHNN, CDR2 SYGVQD (reference sequence). The CDR3 here is CASSDMTSGRWETQYF. CDR3 in DNA: TGCGCCAGCAGTGACATGACTAGCGGGAGATGGGAGACCCAGTACTTC.

The chain recombines TRBV6-5 with TRBJ2-5, with D perhaps given as TRBD1 or TRBD2 (5 bases each). Germline CDR1 is MNHEY and CDR2 is SVGAGI. Trimming removed 5 bases from V and 5 bases from J, with 15 bases in between. The CDR3 is 14 residues long. This chain's CDR3 is CASSKSLWGETQYF. Here the CDR3 DNA reads TGTGCCAGCAGTAAATCTTTATGGGGGGAGACCCAGTACTTC.

The J gene is TRBJ1-1, the V gene TRBV6-1; 9 bases are shared with TRBD1. Germline-derived CDR1 and CDR2 are MNHNS and SASEGT. Trimming at V came to 0 bases and at J to 7 bases, leaving 15 bases not matched to a gene. The CDR3 has 18 amino acids. CDR3 sequence (DNA): TGTGCCAGCAGTGAAGCGGTAACCGACAGGGGGAGGTCCATTGAAGCTTTCTTT. Its translation is CASSEAVTDRGRSIEAFF.

This rearrangement joins TRBV28 to TRBJ2-1; TRBD2 matches at 11 bases. The last part of the DNA fits TRBJ2-7 better; the J call may be wrong. Germline V gene lookup returns CDR1 MDHEN and CDR2 SYDVKM. This CDR3 is built from 16 residues. CDR3 DNA: TGTGCCAGCAGTTCTGGACTAGCGGGCTTACTGGGCGAGCAGTACTTC. It yields the protein CASSSGLAGLLGEQYF.

About this clonotype itself: A junction end diverges from the germline sequence, so it may reflect a read error. The CDR3 sequence: CAGSRPCEKDTQYF. DNA for the CDR3: TGTGCCGGCAGCCGACCCTGCGAGAAAGACACTCAGTACTTC. The V gene is TRBV28, the J gene TRBJ2-4, with unresolved D. Germline CDR1 MDHEN, CDR2 SYDVKM. The CDR3 runs 14 residues.

The count of this clonotype is one. The gene calls are TRBV6-1 and TRBJ2-1; TRBD2 matches at 7 bases. The germline V gene has CDR1 MNHNS and CDR2 SASEGT. The trim removed 6 bases at V and 5 bases at J, leaving 4 bases unmatched. This CDR3 is built from 13 residues. CDR3 loop: CASRLAWDNEQFF. DNA of the CDR3: TGTGCCAGCAGACTAGCGTGGGACAATGAGCAGTTCTTC.

There are a few counts of this clonotype. The V call is TRBV15, the J call TRBJ2-1; 8 nucleotides align to TRBD2. V gave up 8 bases and J gave up 0 bases; unmatched junction bases: 6. The germline gives CDR1 LNHNV, CDR2 YYDKDF (reference sequence). This CDR3 has 15 amino acids. The CDR3 is CATARSGVSYNEQFF. The CDR3 DNA is TGTGCCACCGCTCGTAGCGGGGTCTCCTACAATGAGCAGTTCTTC. Looking up the rest from reference TRBV15 and TRBJ2-1 gives the full variable domain: DAMVIQNPRYQVTQFGKPVTLSCSQTLNHNVMYWYQQKSSQAPKLLFHYYDKDFNNEADTPDNFQSRRPNTSFCFLDIRSPGLGDTAMYLCATARSGVSYNEQFFGPGTRLTVL.

This chain connects TRBV20-1 to TRBJ2-1, with 11 bases fitting TRBD2. This CDR3 is 18 amino acids long. After removal of 3 bases from V and 0 bases from J, the junction contained 10 bases not matched to a gene. The V gene's germline CDR1 is DFQATT and CDR2 SNEGSKA (reference sequence). The CDR3 coding sequence is TGCAGTGCTAGGCCGGGACTAGCGGATCATAGCTCCTACAATGAGCAGTTCTTC. Protein sequence: CSARPGLADHSSYNEQFF.

This clonotype was seen a single time. The genes are TRBV6-1 and TRBJ2-5, with D possibly being TRBD1 or TRBD2 (5 bases each). The CDR3 has 16 residues. Trimming removed 1 base from V and 5 bases from J, with 17 bases in between. CDR1 MNHNS and CDR2 SASEGT come from the germline V gene. The CDR3 coding sequence is TGTGCCAGCAGTGAAGGGACGGGGAGTTGGGGGGAGACCCAGTACTTC. Amino acids: CASSEGTGSWGETQYF.

The gene calls are TRBV10-1 and TRBJ2-3; no definite D call. The CDR3 length is 13 residues. V lost 2 bases and J lost 5, with 8 bases in between. In germline, CDR1 is WNHNN, CDR2 SYGVQD (reference sequence). The CDR3 DNA follows: TGCGCCAGCAGTGAGGGAGCGAAAGATACGCAGTATTTT. Its translation is CASSEGAKDTQYF.

The chain combines TRBV27 with TRBJ2-1; D is undetermined. Per germline, CDR1 MNHEY and CDR2 SMNVEV (reference sequence). Trimming cost V 6 bases and J 9 bases, with 9 bases left between them. This CDR3 region has 11 residues. This CDR3 is CASSHTSEQFF. Here the CDR3 DNA reads TGTGCCAGCAGCCATACGAGTGAGCAGTTCTTC.

The chain recombines TRBV6-1 with TRBJ2-5, with D possibly TRBD1 on 6 matching bases. The CDR3 extends over 15 amino acids. The germline V gene has CDR1 MNHNS and CDR2 SASEGT. The germline V and J ends were trimmed by 4 bases and 5 bases, with 17 bases remaining between them. The CDR3 DNA is TGTGCCAGCAGTGGGATGGACAGTGGGTGGGAGACCCAGTACTTC. Protein sequence: CASSGMDSGWETQYF.

Sample share makes this clonotype medium-sized (0.01 to 0.1%). The V gene is TRBV3-1, the J gene TRBJ2-5, with TRBD1 as a possible D gene (5 bases). The V gene's germline CDR1 is LGHDT and CDR2 YNNKEL (reference sequence). V shed 1 base and J shed 3 bases, with 12 bases lying between them. The CDR3 loop spans 15 amino acids. The CDR3 protein is CASSQGSGFEETQYF. DNA for the CDR3: TGTGCCAGCAGCCAAGGTTCAGGGTTCGAAGAGACCCAGTACTTC.

A word on this clonotype: As the CDR3 is not closed by the conserved phenylalanine or tryptophan, this likely results from a read error. The DNA is omitted, as the CDR3 cannot be located on it reliably, and the CDR3 follows TCRdb's listing. The chain joins TRBV6-1 to TRBJ2-4; whether TRBD2, the table's D call, matches the DNA was not checked. The CDR3 sequence runs 13 residues, both termini included. In germline, CDR1 is MNHNS, CDR2 SASEGT. CDR3 residues: CASSETSGLEPSY.

Note on this clonotype: In this CDR3 the conserved last residue, phenylalanine or tryptophan, is missing, so a read error is likely. The V and J genes are TRBV10-2 and TRBJ2-7, with D maybe TRBD2 (6 bases). The CDR3 has 15 residues. Germline V lookup: CDR1 WSHSY, CDR2 SAAADI. The germline V and J ends were trimmed by 3 bases and 2 bases, with 14 bases remaining between them. The CDR3 DNA is TGCGCCAGCAGTGACCTTTTAGCGGTTGCCTACGAGCAGTACTTG. Residues: CASSDLLAVAYEQYL.

This clonotype occurred a few times. The chain couples TRBV6-1 to TRBJ1-5; 7 bases agree with TRBD1. V lost 5 bases to trimming and J lost 2 bases; unmatched junction nucleotides: 6. Germline V gene data show CDR1 as MNHNS and CDR2 as SASEGT. This CDR3 spans 15 amino acids. Here the CDR3 reads CASSTGALGNQPQHF. DNA for the CDR3: TGTGCCAGCAGTACAGGGGCTTTGGGCAATCAGCCCCAGCATTTT.

Only one count was recorded for this clonotype. The chain employs TRBV27 and TRBJ2-5, with D perhaps TRBD2 (5 bases). The DNA end lines up better with TRBJ2-7; the J call may be wrong. Germline values: CDR1 MNHEY, CDR2 SMNVEV (reference sequence). This CDR3 has 14 residues. CDR3 loop: CASSVAFSNYEQYF. In nucleotides, the CDR3 is TGTGCCAGCAGTGTAGCGTTCTCAAACTACGAGCAGTACTTC.

The chain employs TRBV6-5 and TRBJ1-6, with D possibly being TRBD1 (6 bases). The CDR3 consists of 13 residues. Trimming took 5 bases from V and 14 from J, leaving 16 bases between them. Germline values: CDR1 MNHEY, CDR2 SVGAGI. Here the CDR3 reads CASSHNRVKALHF. DNA of the CDR3: TGTGCCAGCAGTCACAACAGGGTTAAGGCCCTCCACTTT.

The chain joins TRBV6-2 or TRBV6-3 to TRBJ2-5; 9 bases map to TRBD1. The J call may not be correct, given that the DNA end is closer to TRBJ2-7. CDR1 and CDR2 (germline): MNHEY, SVGEGT. This CDR3 spans 14 amino acids. CDR3 in amino acids: CASSIWTGAYEQYF. The CDR3 DNA is TGTGCCAGCAGTATCTGGACAGGGGCCTACGAGCAGTACTTC.

The gene calls are TRBV10-1 and TRBJ2-1; no reliable D call. This CDR3 comprises 16 residues. CDR1 and CDR2 from the germline V gene are WNHNN and SYGVQD (reference sequence). Trimming removed 0 bases from V and 6 bases from J, with 15 bases in between. The CDR3 loop reads CASSESSANGGNEQFF. CDR3 bases: TGCGCCAGCAGTGAGTCGTCGGCCAACGGTGGCAATGAGCAGTTCTTC.

As DNA, the CDR3 is TGTGCCAGCAGTGAAGAGGGGCACGGGGGCTTAGTTGGGGATACGCAGTACTTC. Its protein is CASSEEGHGGLVGDTQYF. This sequence joins TRBV25-1 and TRBJ2-3; the D gene could be TRBD1 or TRBD2 (6 bases each). The J call may be in error: the DNA end matches TRBJ2-7 better. Per germline, CDR1 MGHDK and CDR2 SYGVNS. This CDR3 has 18 residues.

Within the sample, this clonotype is medium-sized. This sequence joins TRBV6-1 and TRBJ1-2; 7 nucleotides align to TRBD1. This CDR3 has 16 amino acids. After removal of 11 bases from V and 7 bases from J, the junction contained 22 bases not matched to a gene. The germline V gene encodes CDR1 MNHNS and CDR2 SASEGT. As DNA, the CDR3 is TGTGCCGGGGGGATACAGGGGACTACGTCCATAGGTGGCTACACCTTC. Its protein product is CAGGIQGTTSIGGYTF.

The V and J genes are TRBV9 and TRBJ2-1; D unresolved. In germline, CDR1 is SGDLS, CDR2 YYNGEE. CDR3 length equals 15 residues. V lost 1 base to trimming and J lost 2 bases, with 10 bases between them. CDR3: CASSVMGTAYNEQFF. The CDR3 region has the DNA TGTGCCAGCAGCGTAATGGGAACGGCCTACAATGAGCAGTTCTTC.

The chain couples TRBV10-2 to TRBJ1-1; 9 bases align to TRBD1. Trimming took 8 bases from V and 7 from J; bases not matched to a gene: 8. This CDR3 contains 13 residues. Germline CDR1 reads WSHSY; CDR2 reads SAAADI. CDR3 DNA: TGCGCCAGCGTCGGGACAGGGAGTATTGAAGCTTTCTTT. Translation gives CASVGTGSIEAFF.

J is TRBJ1-3 and V is TRBV3-1; D is undetermined. Trimming shortened V by 1 base and J by 4 bases, and 5 bases separated the two germline ends. This CDR3 has 13 residues. CDR1 and CDR2 from the germline V gene are LGHDT and YNNKEL (reference sequence). CDR3 amino acids: CASSQVAGNTIYF. The CDR3 DNA follows: TGTGCCAGCAGCCAAGTAGCCGGAAACACCATATATTTT.

This clonotype is termed medium-sized (0.01 to 0.1%). The gene calls are TRBV7-2 and TRBJ2-1; 7 nucleotides match TRBD2. The J call is doubtful: the DNA matches TRBJ2-7 better. The CDR3 has 15 residues. Per the germline V gene, CDR1 is SGHTA and CDR2 is FQGNSA. CDR3 coding DNA: TGTGCCAGCAGCATCCTCCCCGGGACTACCTACGAGCAGTACTTC. This encodes CASSILPGTTYEQYF.

In regard to this clonotype: At one end, the junction sequence differs from germline, possibly due to a read error. V and J are TRBV6-1 and TRBJ2-4; D is uncertain. Germline V lookup: CDR1 MNHNS, CDR2 SASEGT. The CDR3 has 13 amino acids. The CDR3 reads CASGVRAKNTQYF. DNA for the CDR3: TGTGCCAGCGGGGTGAGAGCCAAAAACACGCAGTATTTC.

This clonotype is termed medium-sized. The chain links TRBV10-3 to TRBJ1-5; D is undetermined. V was trimmed by 11 bases and J by 0 bases, leaving 11 bases between them. CDR1 ENHRY and CDR2 SYGVKD come from the germline V gene. The CDR3 covers 13 residues. In DNA, the CDR3 is TGTGCCTCCGCCTGGGATAGCAATCAGCCCCAGCATTTT. Translation gives CASAWDSNQPQHF.